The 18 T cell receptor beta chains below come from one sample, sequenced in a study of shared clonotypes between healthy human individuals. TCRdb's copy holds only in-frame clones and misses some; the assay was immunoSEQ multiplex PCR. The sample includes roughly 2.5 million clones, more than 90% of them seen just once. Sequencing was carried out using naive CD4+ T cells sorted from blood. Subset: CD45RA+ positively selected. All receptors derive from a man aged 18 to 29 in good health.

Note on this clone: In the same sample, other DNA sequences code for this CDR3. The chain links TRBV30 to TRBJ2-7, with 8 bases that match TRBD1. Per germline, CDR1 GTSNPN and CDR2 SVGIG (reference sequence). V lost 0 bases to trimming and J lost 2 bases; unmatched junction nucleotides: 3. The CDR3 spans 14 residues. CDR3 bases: TGTGCCTGGAGTGTATCAGGGGGCCCCTACGAGCAGTACTTC. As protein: CAWSVSGGPYEQYF.

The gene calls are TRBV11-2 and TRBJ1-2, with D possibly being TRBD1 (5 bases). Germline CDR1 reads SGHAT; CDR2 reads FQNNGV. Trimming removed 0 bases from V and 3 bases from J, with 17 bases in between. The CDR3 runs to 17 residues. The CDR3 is CASSLDADSRRYYGYTF. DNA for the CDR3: TGTGCCAGCAGCTTAGACGCAGACAGCCGCCGTTACTATGGCTACACCTTC. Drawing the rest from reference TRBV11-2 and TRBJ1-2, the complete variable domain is EAGVAQSPRYKIIEKRQSVAFWCNPISGHATLYWYQQILGQGPKLLIQFQNNGVVDDSQLPKDRFSAERLKGVDSTLKIQPAKLEDSAVYLCASSLDADSRRYYGYTFGSGTRLTVV.

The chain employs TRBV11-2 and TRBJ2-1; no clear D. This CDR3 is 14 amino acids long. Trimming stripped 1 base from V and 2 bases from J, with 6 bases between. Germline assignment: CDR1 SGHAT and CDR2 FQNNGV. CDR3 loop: CASSLVRTYNEQFF. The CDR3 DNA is TGTGCCAGCAGCTTAGTCCGAACCTACAATGAGCAGTTCTTC. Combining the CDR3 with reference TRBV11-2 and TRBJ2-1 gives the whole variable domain EAGVAQSPRYKIIEKRQSVAFWCNPISGHATLYWYQQILGQGPKLLIQFQNNGVVDDSQLPKDRFSAERLKGVDSTLKIQPAKLEDSAVYLCASSLVRTYNEQFFGPGTRLTVL.

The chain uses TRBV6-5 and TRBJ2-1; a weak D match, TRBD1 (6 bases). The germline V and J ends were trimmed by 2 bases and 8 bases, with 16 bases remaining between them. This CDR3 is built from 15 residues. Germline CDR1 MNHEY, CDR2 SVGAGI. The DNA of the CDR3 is TGTGCCAGCAGTTACGGTGGGGGCCTTCCCCATGAGCAGTTCTTC. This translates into CASSYGGGLPHEQFF.

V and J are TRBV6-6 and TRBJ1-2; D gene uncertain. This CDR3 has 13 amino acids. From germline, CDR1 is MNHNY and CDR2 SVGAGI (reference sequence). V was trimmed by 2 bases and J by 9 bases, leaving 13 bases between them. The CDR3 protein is CASSYGLEASYTF. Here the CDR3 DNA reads TGTGCCAGCAGTTACGGACTGGAAGCAAGCTACACCTTC.

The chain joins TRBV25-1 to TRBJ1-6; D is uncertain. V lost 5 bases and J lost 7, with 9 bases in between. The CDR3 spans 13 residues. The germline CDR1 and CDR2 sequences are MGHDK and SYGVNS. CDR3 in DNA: TGTGCCAGCAGTTGGAGGCAAAATTCACCCCTCCACTTT. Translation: CASSWRQNSPLHF. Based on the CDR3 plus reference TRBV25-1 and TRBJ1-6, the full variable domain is EADIYQTPRYLVIGTGKKITLECSQTMGHDKMYWYQQDPGMELHLIHYSYGVNSTEKGDLSSESTVSRIRTEHFPLTLESARPSHTSQYLCASSWRQNSPLHFGNGTRLTVT.

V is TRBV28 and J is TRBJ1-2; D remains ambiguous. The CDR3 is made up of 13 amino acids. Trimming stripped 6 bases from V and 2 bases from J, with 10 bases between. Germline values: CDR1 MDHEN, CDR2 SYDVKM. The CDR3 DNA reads TGTGCCAGCAGCCTCTTCAGAAACTATGGCTACACCTTC. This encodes CASSLFRNYGYTF.

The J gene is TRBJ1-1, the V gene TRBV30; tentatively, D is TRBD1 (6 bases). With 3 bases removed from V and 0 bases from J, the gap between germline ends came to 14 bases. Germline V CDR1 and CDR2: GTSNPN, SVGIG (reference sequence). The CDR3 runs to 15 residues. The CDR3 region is CAWRPSDRLNTEAFF. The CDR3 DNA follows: TGTGCCTGGAGGCCGTCCGACAGGTTGAACACTGAAGCTTTCTTT.

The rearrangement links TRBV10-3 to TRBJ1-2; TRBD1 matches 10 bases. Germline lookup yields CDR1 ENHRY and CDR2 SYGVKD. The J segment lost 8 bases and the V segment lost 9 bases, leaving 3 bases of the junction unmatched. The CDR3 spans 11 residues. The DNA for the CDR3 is TGTGCCATTGGGACAGGGGAGGGCTACACCTTC. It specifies CAIGTGEGYTF.

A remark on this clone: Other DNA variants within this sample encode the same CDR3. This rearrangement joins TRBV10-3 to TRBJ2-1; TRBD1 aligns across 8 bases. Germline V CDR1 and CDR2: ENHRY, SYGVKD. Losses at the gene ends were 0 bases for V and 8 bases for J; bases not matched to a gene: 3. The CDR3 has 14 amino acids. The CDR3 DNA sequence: TGTGCCATCAGTGAGTCACCAGGGGGCGATGAGCAGTTCTTC. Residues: CAISESPGGDEQFF.

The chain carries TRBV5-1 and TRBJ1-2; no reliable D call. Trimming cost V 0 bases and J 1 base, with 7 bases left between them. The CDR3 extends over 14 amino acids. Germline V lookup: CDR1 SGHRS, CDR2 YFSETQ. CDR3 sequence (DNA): TGCGCCAGCAGCTTGGTTTCGGATAACTATGGCTACACCTTC. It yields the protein CASSLVSDNYGYTF.

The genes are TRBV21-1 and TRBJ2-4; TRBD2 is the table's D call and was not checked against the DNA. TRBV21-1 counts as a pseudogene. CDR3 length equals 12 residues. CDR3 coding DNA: TGTGCCAGCAGCTTGCCGGGGTGGATTCAGTACTTC. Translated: CASSLPGWIQYF.

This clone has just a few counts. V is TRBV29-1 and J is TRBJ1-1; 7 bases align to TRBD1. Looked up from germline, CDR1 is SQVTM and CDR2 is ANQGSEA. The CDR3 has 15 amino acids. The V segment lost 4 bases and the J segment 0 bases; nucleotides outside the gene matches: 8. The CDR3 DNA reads TGCAGCGTTGGAGACACAGGGGATGTGAACACTGAAGCTTTCTTT. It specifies CSVGDTGDVNTEAFF.

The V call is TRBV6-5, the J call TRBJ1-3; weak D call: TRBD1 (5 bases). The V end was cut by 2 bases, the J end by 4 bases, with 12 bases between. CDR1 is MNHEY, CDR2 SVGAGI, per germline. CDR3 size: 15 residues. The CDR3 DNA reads TGTGCCAGCAGTTACGACAGAGGCATGGGAAACACCATATATTTT. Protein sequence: CASSYDRGMGNTIYF.

The CDR3 is CASSVDRYEQYF. For the CDR3, the DNA is TGTGCCAGCAGCGTCGACAGATACGAGCAGTACTTC. The chain employs TRBV2 and TRBJ2-7, with D possibly being TRBD1 (5 bases). The CDR3 consists of 12 residues. Germline V gene data show CDR1 as SNHLY and CDR2 as FYNNEI. V was pared by 6 bases and J by 4 bases, with 10 bases between. The complete variable domain, with remaining parts taken from reference TRBV2 and TRBJ2-7, reads EPEVTQTPSHQVTQMGQEVILRCVPISNHLYFYWYRQILGQKVEFLVSFYNNEISEKSEIFDDQFSVERPDGSNFTLKIRSTKLEDSAMYFCASSVDRYEQYFGPGTRLTVT.

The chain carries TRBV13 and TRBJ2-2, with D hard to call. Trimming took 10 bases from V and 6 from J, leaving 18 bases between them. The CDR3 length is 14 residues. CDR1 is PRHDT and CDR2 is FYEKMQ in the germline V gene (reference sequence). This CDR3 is CANPNRTLSGELFF. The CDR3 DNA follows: TGTGCCAACCCCAACCGGACCCTTTCCGGGGAGCTGTTTTTT. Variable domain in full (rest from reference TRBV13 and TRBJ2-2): AAGVIQSPRHLIKEKRETATLKCYPIPRHDTVYWYQQGPGQDPQFLISFYEKMQSDKGSIPDRFSAQQFSDYHSELNMSSLELGDSALYFCANPNRTLSGELFFGEGSRLTVL.

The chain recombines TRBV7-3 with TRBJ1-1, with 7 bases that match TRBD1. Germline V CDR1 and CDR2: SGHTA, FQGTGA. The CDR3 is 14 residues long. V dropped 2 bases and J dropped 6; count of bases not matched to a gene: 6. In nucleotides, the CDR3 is TGTGCCAGCAGCTTAGGAGGGGGCGCTTCTGAAGCTTTCTTT. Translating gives CASSLGGGASEAFF.

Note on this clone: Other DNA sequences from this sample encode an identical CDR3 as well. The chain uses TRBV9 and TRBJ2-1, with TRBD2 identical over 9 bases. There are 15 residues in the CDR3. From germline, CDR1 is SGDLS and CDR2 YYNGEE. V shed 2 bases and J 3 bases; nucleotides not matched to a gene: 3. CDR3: CASSVAGGGYNEQFF. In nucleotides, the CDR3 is TGTGCCAGCAGCGTTGCGGGAGGGGGCTACAATGAGCAGTTCTTC.